This T cell receptor (beta chain) was identified in a study of identical twins (TCRdb year 2016). Describing the broader study: The study deep-sequenced TCR alpha and beta repertoires from monozygotic twins, unrelated adults of various ages and cord blood to test whether fetal clonotypes persist. To rule out contamination, the twin experiments were replicated at different times with different library preparation protocols. The full study reports these points: Because the same donors could not be followed over many years, conclusions were based on cross-sectional statistical analysis. Compared with coincidental sharing between unrelated individuals, out-of-frame TCR alpha sequences shared between twins showed an excess of sequences with low generation probability. Out-of-frame TCR alpha sharing in monozygotic twins was systematically underestimated by recombination models, whereas sharing between unrelated individuals was in agreement with the recombination models. Excess twin sharing in beta out-of-frame sequences was weaker because fewer shared sequences lowered the signal-to-noise ratio. Fewer insertions were carried by abundant cord blood beta clonotypes; a weaker similar trend was observed in young adult naive repertoires, while no such trend was observed in memory repertoires. Invariant T cells such as MAIT and iNKT could partly confound zero-insertion analyses, although diverse VJ usage argued against such confounding for most clonotypes.

Receptors were amplified or captured by 5' RACE. TCRdb lists the instrument as Illumina HiSeq 2000. A universal primer binding site was introduced by template switching, and a unique molecular identifier was present in the final cDNA, enabling accurate counting of TCR cDNA molecules. First-strand cDNA for TCR alpha and beta chains was synthesized from specific primers in the conserved constant-segment region. To control for contamination, each cDNA library was double barcoded with a SMART-Mk sample barcode plus Illumina barcodes. Two successive PCR steps introduced TruSeq adapter sequences along with Illumina sample barcodes. The TCR alpha and beta cDNA libraries were sequenced on the Illumina HiSeq platform using custom primers. In the authors' own workflow: MiGEC was used to process raw reads and extract unique molecular identifiers, and MiXCR was used to find CDR3 positions. For each individual, recombination models were inferred using an EM algorithm with the repgenHMM and IGoR tools. Shared clonotypes were analyzed with the tcR package in R, and sharing was normalized by the product of cloneset sizes. To study raw recombination free of thymic and clonal selection effects, out-of-frame nonproductive sequences were analyzed. The raw public data were reprocessed by TCRdb itself: fastp quality trimming at Q25, MiXCR clonotype calling, in-frame beta chains only. All rows with the same CDR3 protein become a single entry with the most common DNA and genes. The V and J calls and clone size are TCRdb's, not the authors'. In all, the sample holds roughly 230,000 distinct CDR3 sequences, and about 8.9% of those were seen once. Around 3% of the sample rests with the top ten.

Every donor was a healthy Caucasian. The twin cohort comprised three pairs of female monozygotic twins, all aged roughly 18 to 30 years. CD4+ and CD8+ T cell populations were isolated with positive isolation kits from Invitrogen. In the case of this clonotype: Its antigen target is currently unknown. Base qualities are not at hand, and no much larger clone is one base apart.

In addition, the sample was reused for a study of yellow fever vaccine responses in identical twins. As noted in the second study: According to the authors, in identical twins the way T cells responded to vaccination appeared partly convergent and partly personalized. Focusing on identical twins, the study followed the T cell clones that responded to the vaccine, and did so with precision.

Sequencing was performed on CD8+ T cells sorted from blood. The TCR comes from a woman between 18 and 29 years old in good health.

CDR3 loop: CASPYFPSGQGWLETQYF. The sequence in DNA is TGTGCCAGCCCCTATTTCCCCTCAGGCCAGGGATGGTTGGAGACCCAGTACTTC. The chain is encoded by TRBV2 joined to TRBJ2-5, with TRBD1 as a weak D call on 5 bases. The germline V gene gives CDR1 as SNHLY and CDR2 as FYNNEI. Including cysteine and phenylalanine, the CDR3 has 18 amino acids. Only CDR3 DNA is held: 54 bases, read in frame from base 1. V is reduced by 8 bases and J by 5 bases, leaving a spacing of 30 bases between them.